This TCR beta chain came from a study of blood T cell repertoires in COVID-19. Study-wide background: Acute and convalescent COVID-19 specimens originated in the United States, Italy and Spain. The analysed material was cDNA or gDNA that came from T cells, B-cell-depleted T cells, or PBMCs.

In the source study's methods: Amplification of reference gene primers was used by the study to estimate nucleated cell counts. This table comes from immunoSEQ multiplex PCR, and its TCRdb copy is limited to in-frame clones, with some not included. The D gene and trimming were derived from the DNA, and the V and J assignments and clone size from that table. The data show some 340,000 clones, 85% seen once. Regarding this clone: The identical CDR3 is also encoded by other nucleotide sequences in the sample.

CDR1 is SEHNR, CDR2 FQNEAQ, per germline (reference sequence). V shed 0 bases and J 6 bases; nucleotides not matched to a gene: 3. This CDR3 is 15 amino acids long. Sequencing was carried out using peripheral blood. This chain connects TRBV7-9 to TRBJ2-1, with 9 bases lining up with TRBD2. This receptor was obtained from a woman aged 18-29 years with acute or convalescent COVID-19. In DNA form, the CDR3 reads TGTGCCAGCAGCTTAGCAGCGGGGGGTTTCAATGAGCAGTTCTTC. Translating gives CASSLAAGGFNEQFF. The variable domain in full, with the rest retrieved from reference TRBV7-9 and TRBJ2-1, is DTGVSQNPRHKITKRGQNVTFRCDPISEHNRLYWYRQTLGQGPEFLTYFQNEAQLEKSRLLSDRFSAERPKGSFSTLEIQRTEQGDSAMYLCASSLAAGGFNEQFFGPGTRLTVL.